This T cell receptor (beta chain) emerged from a study of T cells after yellow fever vaccination. Regarding this clonotype: Its antigen is not known.

For TCR, cDNA came from 5'RACE template switching, which added a universal primer site and UMIs. MiXCR, applied by TCRdb to the 5' RACE reads, yields one record per CDR3 protein. Altogether under 600,000 distinct CDR3 sequences are present, about 13% being singletons, with the ten largest covering over 12%. Study-level points and caveats: Although the secondary response was weaker, it peaked faster, at day 5 versus 15. A small share of clonotypes appeared in both CD4 and CD8 compartments. Subsequent to the booster, the majority of primary-vaccination clones reappeared (96% CD4, 88% CD8).

Per germline, CDR1 WNHNN and CDR2 SYGVQD (reference sequence). The CDR3 contains 16 residues. Trimming pared 2 bases from V and 2 bases from J, leaving 16 bases between. The receptor comes from a man aged 25-45 years who received the YFV17D yellow fever vaccine. The specimen was PBMCs, collected on the day of the yellow fever booster vaccination. The gene calls are TRBV10-1 and TRBJ2-7; possible D gene TRBD2, 6 bases. CDR3 DNA: TGCGCCAGCAGTGAGGGGTTCGGGGGAGAAGCCTACGAGCAGTACTTC. It translates to CASSEGFGGEAYEQYF.